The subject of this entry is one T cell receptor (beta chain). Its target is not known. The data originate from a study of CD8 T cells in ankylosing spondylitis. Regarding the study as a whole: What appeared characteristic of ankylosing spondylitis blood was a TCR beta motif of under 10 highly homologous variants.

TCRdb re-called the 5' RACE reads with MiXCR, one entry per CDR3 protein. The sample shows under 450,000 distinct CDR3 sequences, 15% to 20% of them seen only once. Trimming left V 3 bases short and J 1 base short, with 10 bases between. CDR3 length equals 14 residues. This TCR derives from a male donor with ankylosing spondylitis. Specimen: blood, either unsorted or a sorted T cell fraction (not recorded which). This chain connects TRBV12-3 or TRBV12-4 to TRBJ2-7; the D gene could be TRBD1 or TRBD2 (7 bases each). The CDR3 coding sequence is TGTGCCAGCAGTTTGCAGGGGGGGTCCTACGAGCAGTACTTC. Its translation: CASSLQGGSYEQYF.